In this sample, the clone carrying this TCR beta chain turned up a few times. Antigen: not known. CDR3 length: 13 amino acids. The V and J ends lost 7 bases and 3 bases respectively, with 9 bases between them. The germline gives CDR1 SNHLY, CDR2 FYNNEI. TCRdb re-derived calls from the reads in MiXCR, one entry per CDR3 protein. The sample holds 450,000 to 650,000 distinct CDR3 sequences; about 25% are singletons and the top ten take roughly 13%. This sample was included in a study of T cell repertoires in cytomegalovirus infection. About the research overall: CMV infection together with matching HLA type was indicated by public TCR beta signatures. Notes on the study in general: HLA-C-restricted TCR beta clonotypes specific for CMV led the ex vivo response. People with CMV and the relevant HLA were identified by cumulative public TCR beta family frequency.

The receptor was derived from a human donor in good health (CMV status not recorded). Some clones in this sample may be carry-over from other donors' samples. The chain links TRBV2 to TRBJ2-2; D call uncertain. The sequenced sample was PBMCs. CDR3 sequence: CASKRIDTGELFF. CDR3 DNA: TGTGCCAGCAAGAGAATCGACACCGGGGAGCTGTTTTTT.